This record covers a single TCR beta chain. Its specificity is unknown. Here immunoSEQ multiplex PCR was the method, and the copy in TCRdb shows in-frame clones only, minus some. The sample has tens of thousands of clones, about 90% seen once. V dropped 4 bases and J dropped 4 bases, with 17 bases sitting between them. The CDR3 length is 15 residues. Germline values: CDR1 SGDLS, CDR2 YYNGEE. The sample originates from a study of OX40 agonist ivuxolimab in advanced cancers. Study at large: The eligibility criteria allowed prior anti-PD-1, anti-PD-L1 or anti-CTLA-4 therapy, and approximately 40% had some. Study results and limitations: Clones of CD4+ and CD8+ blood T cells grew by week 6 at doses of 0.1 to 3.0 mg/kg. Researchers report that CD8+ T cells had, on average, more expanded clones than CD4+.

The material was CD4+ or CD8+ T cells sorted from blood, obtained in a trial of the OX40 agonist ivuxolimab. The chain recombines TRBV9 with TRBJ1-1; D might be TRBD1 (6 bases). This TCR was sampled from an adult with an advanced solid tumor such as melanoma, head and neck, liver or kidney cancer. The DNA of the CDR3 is TGTGCCAGCAGCCCTTACACGGGGGCCGGCACTGAAGCTTTCTTT. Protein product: CASSPYTGAGTEAFF.